Listed below are T cell receptor beta chains from one sample, sequenced in a study of T cell responses to AZD1222 COVID-19 vaccine. Generated by immunoSEQ multiplex PCR, the TCRdb table keeps only in-frame clones and is missing some. The sample includes approximately 90,000 clones, 85% to 90% of them seen just once. The sample in question was peripheral blood, obtained on day 0 of AZD1222 vaccination. These receptors were taken from an adult in good health. Both conserved end residues are part of each CDR3. Each record gives: clone size, V gene, J gene, CDR3 length, D gene, CDR3 protein, CDR3 DNA. D genes are given only for firm matches. The size of a clone is reported for some rows only, either as once, few or many, or as a class for expanded clones.

abundance: few
v_gene: TRBV11-2
j_gene: TRBJ2-7
len: 16
d_gene: TRBD2
CDR3aa: CASSLGPSGGPGEQYF
CDR3nt: TGTGCCAGCAGCCTCGGGCCAAGCGGGGGGCCGGGGGAGCAGTACTTC

abundance: NA
v_gene: TRBV15
j_gene: TRBJ2-2
len: 18
d_gene: TRBD1
CDR3aa: CATSREEQGALVAGELFF
CDR3nt: TGTGCCACCAGCAGAGAGGAGCAGGGGGCCCTAGTAGCCGGGGAGCTGTTTTTT

abundance: NA
v_gene: TRBV5-1
j_gene: TRBJ2-1
len: 16
d_gene: TRBD1
CDR3aa: CASSTIRQGPLGEQFF
CDR3nt: TGCGCCAGCAGCACGATCCGACAGGGCCCGCTCGGCGAGCAGTTCTTC

abundance: NA
v_gene: TRBV19
j_gene: TRBJ2-3
len: 16
d_gene: TRBD2
CDR3aa: CASSRGGGGRADTQYF
CDR3nt: TGTGCCAGTAGTAGGGGAGGCGGGGGGCGTGCAGATACGCAGTATTTT

abundance: NA
v_gene: TRBV29-1
j_gene: TRBJ2-2
len: 14
d_gene: TRBD2
CDR3aa: CSAKTSGNTGELFF
CDR3nt: TGCAGCGCCAAGACTAGCGGGAACACCGGGGAGCTGTTTTTT

abundance: NA
v_gene: TRBV4-3
j_gene: TRBJ2-1
len: 15
d_gene: NA
CDR3aa: CASSQDGGRINEQFF
CDR3nt: TGCGCCAGCAGCCAAGATGGTGGGCGGATCAATGAGCAGTTCTTC

abundance: NA
v_gene: TRBV24-1
j_gene: TRBJ2-1
len: 14
d_gene: NA
CDR3aa: CATSGGTPYNEQFF
CDR3nt: TGTGCCACCAGTGGTGGGACACCTTACAATGAGCAGTTCTTC

abundance: NA
v_gene: TRBV7-3
j_gene: TRBJ2-1
len: 16
d_gene: TRBD2
CDR3aa: CASSARLAGRYNEQFF
CDR3nt: TGTGCCAGCAGCGCAAGACTAGCGGGGAGGTACAATGAGCAGTTCTTC

abundance: NA
v_gene: TRBV4-1
j_gene: TRBJ1-5
len: 15
d_gene: TRBD1
CDR3aa: CASSQDSTGGLTQHF
CDR3nt: TGCGCCAGCAGCCAAGATAGTACAGGGGGCTTGACCCAGCATTTT

abundance: once
v_gene: TRBV23-1
j_gene: TRBJ1-2
len: 14
d_gene: TRBD1
CDR3aa: CASLMGQGVYGYTF
CDR3nt: TGCGCCAGCCTCATGGGACAGGGGGTCTATGGCTACACCTTC

abundance: NA
v_gene: TRBV7-9
j_gene: TRBJ2-1
len: 14
d_gene: NA
CDR3aa: CASSLTSTESEQFF
CDR3nt: TGTGCCAGCAGCTTAACATCGACCGAAAGTGAGCAGTTCTTC

abundance: NA
v_gene: TRBV19
j_gene: TRBJ1-6
len: 17
d_gene: NA
CDR3aa: CASSPPATGLFNSPLHF
CDR3nt: TGTGCCAGTAGTCCACCGGCCACAGGGCTCTTTAATTCACCCCTCCACTTT

abundance: NA
v_gene: TRBV6-1
j_gene: TRBJ2-2
len: 16
d_gene: NA
CDR3aa: CASSGTGRGDTGELFF
CDR3nt: TGTGCCAGCAGTGGAACTGGACGAGGGGACACCGGGGAGCTGTTTTTT

abundance: NA
v_gene: TRBV5-6
j_gene: TRBJ1-1
len: 13
d_gene: NA
CDR3aa: CASSLGGGTEAFF
CDR3nt: TGTGCCAGCAGCTTGGGGGGTGGCACTGAAGCTTTCTTT

abundance: NA
v_gene: TRBV3-1/TRBV3-2
j_gene: TRBJ1-2
len: 19
d_gene: TRBD1
CDR3aa: CASRMNRGYRMMGGSGYTF
CDR3nt: TGTGCCAGCAGGATGAACAGGGGCTACCGGATGATGGGAGGATCTGGCTACACCTTC

abundance: NA
v_gene: TRBV4-3
j_gene: TRBJ2-7
len: 13
d_gene: NA
CDR3aa: CASSQDLRYEQYF
CDR3nt: TGCGCCAGCAGCCAAGATCTCCGCTACGAGCAGTACTTC

abundance: NA
v_gene: TRBV11-2
j_gene: TRBJ2-7
len: 13
d_gene: NA
CDR3aa: CASSLVGQTAQYF
CDR3nt: TGTGCCAGCAGCTTAGTGGGGCAAACGGCGCAGTACTTC

abundance: few
v_gene: TRBV10-3
j_gene: TRBJ2-7
len: 13
d_gene: NA
CDR3aa: CAISGQQGNEQYF
CDR3nt: TGTGCCATCAGTGGCCAACAGGGTAACGAGCAGTACTTC

abundance: NA
v_gene: TRBV4-3
j_gene: TRBJ1-2
len: 16
d_gene: TRBD1
CDR3aa: CASSQATGTAVYGYTF
CDR3nt: TGCGCCAGCAGCCAGGCTACCGGGACAGCCGTTTATGGCTACACCTTC

abundance: NA
v_gene: TRBV9
j_gene: TRBJ2-1
len: 14
d_gene: NA
CDR3aa: CASSVVGGDNEQFF
CDR3nt: TGTGCCAGCAGCGTAGTAGGTGGCGACAATGAGCAGTTCTTC

abundance: NA
v_gene: TRBV4-1
j_gene: TRBJ1-5
len: 16
d_gene: NA
CDR3aa: CASSQFIGSPRQPQHF
CDR3nt: TGCGCCAGCAGCCAATTTATCGGATCTCCAAGGCAGCCCCAGCATTTT

abundance: NA
v_gene: TRBV7-2
j_gene: TRBJ2-5
len: 14
d_gene: NA
CDR3aa: CASSLEITQETQYF
CDR3nt: TGTGCCAGCAGCTTAGAGATTACACAAGAGACCCAGTACTTC

abundance: NA
v_gene: TRBV5-4
j_gene: TRBJ2-3
len: 16
d_gene: TRBD2
CDR3aa: CASSLWLAGNTDTQYF
CDR3nt: TGTGCCAGCAGCTTATGGCTAGCGGGGAACACAGATACGCAGTATTTT

abundance: NA
v_gene: TRBV4-3
j_gene: TRBJ2-7
len: 17
d_gene: TRBD1
CDR3aa: CASSQRLGQDITYEQYF
CDR3nt: TGCGCCAGCAGCCAACGTTTGGGACAGGATATTACCTACGAGCAGTACTTC

abundance: NA
v_gene: TRBV6-1
j_gene: TRBJ2-7
len: 15
d_gene: TRBD1
CDR3aa: CASSEGLGQIYEQYF
CDR3nt: TGTGCCAGCAGTGAAGGACTGGGACAGATCTACGAGCAGTACTTC

abundance: NA
v_gene: TRBV7-7
j_gene: TRBJ2-3
len: 16
d_gene: TRBD2
CDR3aa: CASSPGLAGGTDTQYF
CDR3nt: TGTGCCAGCAGCCCTGGACTAGCGGGGGGGACAGATACGCAGTATTTT

abundance: NA
v_gene: TRBV7-3
j_gene: TRBJ2-1
len: 15
d_gene: TRBD1
CDR3aa: CASSLLGTVGNEQFF
CDR3nt: TGTGCCAGCAGCCTCCTCGGGACAGTGGGGAATGAGCAGTTCTTC

abundance: NA
v_gene: TRBV2
j_gene: TRBJ1-2
len: 13
d_gene: TRBD1
CDR3aa: CASRTGTGGGYTF
CDR3nt: TGTGCCAGCAGAACCGGGACAGGCGGTGGCTACACCTTC

abundance: NA
v_gene: TRBV7-2
j_gene: TRBJ2-7
len: 12
d_gene: NA
CDR3aa: CASSLPSYEQYF
CDR3nt: TGTGCCAGCAGCCTCCCTTCCTACGAGCAGTACTTC

abundance: NA
v_gene: TRBV6-2/TRBV6-3
j_gene: TRBJ2-5
len: 15
d_gene: TRBD2
CDR3aa: CASSYVLAGAHAQYF
CDR3nt: TGTGCCAGCAGTTACGTACTAGCGGGGGCCCACGCCCAGTACTTC

abundance: NA
v_gene: TRBV28
j_gene: TRBJ2-1
len: 15
d_gene: NA
CDR3aa: CASSLRAAAYNEQFF
CDR3nt: TGTGCCAGCAGTTTAAGGGCCGCAGCCTACAATGAGCAGTTCTTC

abundance: NA
v_gene: TRBV30
j_gene: TRBJ1-1
len: 13
d_gene: TRBD1
CDR3aa: CAWRGQLNTEAFF
CDR3nt: TGTGCCTGGAGGGGACAGTTGAACACTGAAGCTTTCTTT

abundance: NA
v_gene: TRBV7-9
j_gene: TRBJ1-6
len: 12
d_gene: TRBD1
CDR3aa: CASDRGDSPLHF
CDR3nt: TGTGCCAGTGACAGGGGGGATTCACCCCTCCACTTT

abundance: NA
v_gene: TRBV7-2
j_gene: TRBJ1-5
len: 16
d_gene: NA
CDR3aa: CASSPRSSGGNQPQHF
CDR3nt: TGTGCCAGCAGCCCACGAAGCTCTGGGGGCAATCAGCCCCAGCATTTT

abundance: NA
v_gene: TRBV10-3
j_gene: TRBJ1-2
len: 15
d_gene: NA
CDR3aa: CAISRTRGAGYGYTF
CDR3nt: TGTGCCATCAGTAGAACTAGGGGGGCAGGCTATGGCTACACCTTC

abundance: NA
v_gene: TRBV29-1
j_gene: TRBJ2-1
len: 14
d_gene: NA
CDR3aa: CSVRGRASYNEQFF
CDR3nt: TGCAGCGTCCGAGGCCGAGCCTCCTACAATGAGCAGTTCTTC

abundance: NA
v_gene: TRBV5-5
j_gene: TRBJ1-1
len: 13
d_gene: TRBD1
CDR3aa: CASSLGTGGLAFF
CDR3nt: TGTGCCAGCAGCTTGGGGACAGGGGGCCTGGCTTTCTTT

abundance: NA
v_gene: TRBV5-1
j_gene: TRBJ2-5
len: 16
d_gene: TRBD2
CDR3aa: CASSLGPSGGQETQYF
CDR3nt: TGCGCCAGCAGCTTGGGGCCTAGCGGGGGCCAAGAGACCCAGTACTTC

abundance: NA
v_gene: TRBV9
j_gene: TRBJ2-7
len: 14
d_gene: NA
CDR3aa: CASSAPSGSDEQYF
CDR3nt: TGTGCCAGCAGCGCCCCTTCCGGGTCGGACGAGCAGTACTTC

abundance: few
v_gene: TRBV10-3
j_gene: TRBJ2-7
len: 13
d_gene: NA
CDR3aa: CAISVDNSYEQYF
CDR3nt: TGTGCCATCAGTGTCGACAACTCCTACGAGCAGTACTTC

abundance: NA
v_gene: TRBV3-1/TRBV3-2
j_gene: TRBJ1-1
len: 15
d_gene: NA
CDR3aa: CASSQEWGKGTEAFF
CDR3nt: TGTGCCAGCAGCCAAGAGTGGGGTAAGGGCACTGAAGCTTTCTTT

abundance: NA
v_gene: TRBV5-6
j_gene: TRBJ2-3
len: 15
d_gene: TRBD2
CDR3aa: CASSPSGGATDTQYF
CDR3nt: TGTGCCAGCAGCCCTAGCGGGGGGGCGACAGATACGCAGTATTTT

abundance: NA
v_gene: TRBV28
j_gene: TRBJ2-6
len: 16
d_gene: NA
CDR3aa: CASSFRWGLGANVLTF
CDR3nt: TGTGCCAGCAGTTTCCGGTGGGGCCTTGGGGCCAACGTCCTGACTTTC

abundance: once
v_gene: TRBV9
j_gene: TRBJ2-3
len: 15
d_gene: TRBD2
CDR3aa: CASSGGSGGPDTQYF
CDR3nt: TGTGCCAGCAGCGGTGGGAGCGGGGGGCCGGATACGCAGTATTTT

abundance: NA
v_gene: TRBV19
j_gene: TRBJ2-2
len: 14
d_gene: TRBD1
CDR3aa: CASRQGSETGELFF
CDR3nt: TGTGCCAGTCGACAGGGATCGGAGACCGGGGAGCTGTTTTTT